The 18 T cell receptor beta chains reported below all come from one sample, sequenced in a study of a mutant IDH1 vaccine in newly diagnosed glioma listed by TCRdb under 2021. Receptor amplification or capture employed the immunoSEQ multiplex PCR assay. Sourced from immuneACCESS, this table was stored by TCRdb with only in-frame sequences that have V and J called. A share of the clones is absent; for the studies checked, an unresolved V gene accounts for under half, and the remainder has no known explanation. In all, the sample holds tens of thousands of clones, and around 76% of those were seen once. Around 5.3% of the sample belongs to the ten largest clones. In light of the paper, this sample's time point label describes: week 23, last vaccination. Each vaccine dose, consisting of 300 ug of a 20-mer mutant IDH1 peptide in Montanide, was administered subcutaneously with topical imiquimod. These receptors' targets are unknown.

The sequencing used PBMCs, collected from a glioma patient whose treatment included an IDH1 peptide vaccine. The receptors here all came from a man in his fifties or sixties with glioma.

The genes are TRBV6-1 and TRBJ2-7; D is tentatively TRBD1 or TRBD2 (5 bases each). The germline gives CDR1 MNHNS, CDR2 SASEGT. The V end lost 3 bases, the J end lost 2 bases, and 8 bases lay between the germline ends. The length of the CDR3 is 13 residues. In DNA, the CDR3 is TGTGCCAGCAGTGATGGGGGACCCTACGAGCAGTACTTC. It encodes CASSDGGPYEQYF.

This rearrangement joins TRBV27 to TRBJ2-7; D perhaps matches TRBD2 (7 bases). The germline V gene has CDR1 MNHEY and CDR2 SMNVEV (reference sequence). V shed 8 bases and J shed 7 bases, with 24 bases lying between them. The CDR3 length is 15 residues. CDR3 protein: CASSLGAGAVGEQYF. The CDR3 DNA reads TGTGCCAGCTCCCTGGGGGCGGGGGCCGTGGGAGAGCAGTACTTC.

J is TRBJ1-1 and V is TRBV27, with 7 bases identical to TRBD1. Trimming took 5 bases from V and 7 from J; bases not matched to a gene: 7. This CDR3 is 13 amino acids long. The germline V gene encodes CDR1 MNHEY and CDR2 SMNVEV (reference sequence). Written as DNA, the CDR3 is TGTGCCAGCAGTCCCCCGACAGGGATTGAAGCTTTCTTT. Translating it yields CASSPPTGIEAFF.

V usage is TRBV11-2 and J usage is TRBJ2-2; possible D gene TRBD1, 6 bases. The CDR3 contains 15 residues. Looked up from germline, CDR1 is SGHAT and CDR2 is FQNNGV. Trimming took 0 bases from V and 5 from J, leaving 10 bases between them. The DNA for the CDR3 is TGTGCCAGCAGCTTAGATCGGACAGAGACCGGGGAGCTGTTTTTT. It translates to CASSLDRTETGELFF.

The genes are TRBV4-1 and TRBJ2-4, with 7 bases lining up with TRBD2. The V gene end was trimmed by 0 bases and the J gene end by 8 bases; junction bases not matched to a gene: 7. Per the germline V gene, CDR1 is MGHRA and CDR2 is YSYEKL. The CDR3 length is 15 residues. The CDR3 sequence is CASSQDGRGGDIQYF. The CDR3 region has the DNA TGCGCCAGCAGCCAAGATGGGAGGGGAGGAGACATTCAGTACTTC.

The chain uses TRBV5-1 and TRBJ1-2; D is unresolved. This CDR3 contains 14 residues. Germline V CDR1 and CDR2: SGHRS, YFSETQ. Trimming took off 4 bases at V and 1 base at J, with 11 bases between the two ends. The CDR3 spells CASSRATGNYGYTF. CDR3 coding DNA: TGCGCCAGCAGCCGTGCGACGGGTAACTATGGCTACACCTTC.

The chain is built from TRBV6-5 and TRBJ2-2; D uncertain. The V gene's germline CDR1 is MNHEY and CDR2 SVGAGI. V was cut by 2 bases and J by 7 bases, with 5 bases left in between. The CDR3 has 12 residues. CDR3 sequence reads: CASSYRSGELFF. Written as DNA, the CDR3 is TGTGCCAGCAGTTACCGGAGCGGGGAGCTGTTTTTT.

The chain recombines TRBV4-3 with TRBJ1-1, with 8 bases lining up with TRBD1. J gave up 11 bases and V 5 bases, and 7 bases lay outside the gene matches. Germline V gene sequence: CDR1 LGHNA, CDR2 YSLEER. CDR3 length: 12 residues. The CDR3 spells CASSAVTGEAFF. The CDR3, as DNA: TGCGCCAGCAGCGCCGTGACAGGGGAGGCTTTCTTT.

This sequence joins TRBV18 and TRBJ1-1; D uncertain. Germline CDR1 is KGHSH and CDR2 is LQKENI. Trimming took 5 bases from V and 0 from J, leaving 10 bases between them. The CDR3 is 14 amino acids. The CDR3 loop is CASSMDGVNTEAFF. CDR3 DNA sequence: TGTGCCAGCTCAATGGACGGGGTGAACACTGAAGCTTTCTTT.

This clone counts as medium-sized (0.01 to 0.1%). The chain links TRBV7-6 to TRBJ2-2, with D unclear. V shed 7 bases and J shed 6 bases, with 6 bases lying between them. Germline V gene data show CDR1 as SGHVS and CDR2 as FNYEAQ. The CDR3 is made up of 11 amino acids. Here the CDR3 DNA reads TGTGCCAGCAAGCAATCCGGGGAGCTGTTTTTT. This encodes CASKQSGELFF.

This sequence joins TRBV6-6 and TRBJ2-7; no definite D call. Trimming pared 2 bases from V and 5 bases from J, leaving 13 bases between. CDR1 MNHNY and CDR2 SVGAGI come from the germline V gene (reference sequence). This CDR3 has 14 residues. The DNA of the CDR3 is TGTGCCAGCAGTTACGGCAGTTCCGTGCACGAGCAGTACTTC. Protein: CASSYGSSVHEQYF.

In this sample, this clone turned up once. The chain combines TRBV5-1 with TRBJ2-3; 7 bases are shared with TRBD2. With V trimmed by 4 bases and J by 0 bases, 8 bases remained unmatched. Germline V lookup: CDR1 SGHRS, CDR2 YFSETQ. There are 16 residues in the CDR3. CDR3 protein: CASSHLADPSTDTQYF. The CDR3 coding sequence is TGCGCCAGCAGCCATCTAGCGGACCCAAGCACAGATACGCAGTATTTT.

J is TRBJ1-1 and V is TRBV5-1, with D tentatively TRBD1 (5 bases). Trimming removed 4 bases at V and 4 bases at J, with 14 bases between. The CDR3 is 14 amino acids. CDR1 is SGHRS and CDR2 is YFSETQ in the germline V gene. CDR3 in amino acids: CASSRDGGSTEAFF. The DNA for the CDR3 is TGCGCCAGCAGCCGGGACGGGGGTAGCACTGAAGCTTTCTTT.

The chain is built from TRBV30 and TRBJ1-2; no clear D. CDR1 and CDR2 (germline): GTSNPN, SVGIG (reference sequence). The CDR3 runs 13 residues. V lost 2 bases to trimming and J lost 4 bases, with 11 bases between them. Here the CDR3 DNA reads TGTGCCTGGAGTCCTACAGATCCCTATGGCTACACCTTC. Encoded protein: CAWSPTDPYGYTF.

The chain is built from TRBV7-2 and TRBJ1-2; a weak D match, TRBD1 (6 bases). CDR3 length: 13 residues. With 5 bases removed from V and 7 bases from J, the gap between germline ends came to 14 bases. In germline, CDR1 is SGHTA, CDR2 FQGNSA. This chain's CDR3 is CASSPTEGVGYTF. The CDR3 nucleotides are TGTGCCAGCAGCCCAACCGAGGGGGTTGGCTACACCTTC. The full variable domain, completed using reference TRBV7-2 and TRBJ1-2, is GAGVSQSPSNKVTEKGKDVELRCDPISGHTALYWYRQSLGQGLEFLIYFQGNSAPDKSGLPSDRFSAERTGGSVSTLTIQRTQQEDSAVYLCASSPTEGVGYTFGSGTRLTVV.

The V call is TRBV4-3, the J call TRBJ2-1; D not certain. The V gene lost 0 bases and the J gene lost 9 bases, with 9 bases spanning the gap. Per the germline V gene, CDR1 is LGHNA and CDR2 is YSLEER. CDR3 length: 13 amino acids. CDR3: CASSQDGSLEQFF. CDR3 DNA sequence: TGCGCCAGCAGCCAAGATGGATCGCTTGAGCAGTTCTTC.

The chain joins TRBV4-1 to TRBJ2-1; 7 bases line up with TRBD2. The germline CDR1 and CDR2 sequences are MGHRA and YSYEKL. The V segment lost 4 bases and the J segment 0 bases; nucleotides outside the gene matches: 9. The CDR3 loop spans 17 amino acids. The CDR3: CASSPGGFPFSYNEQFF. CDR3 nucleotides: TGCGCCAGCAGCCCGGGAGGCTTCCCCTTCTCCTACAATGAGCAGTTCTTC.

The chain has TRBV18 and TRBJ2-5; 9 positions agree with TRBD1. The CDR3 has 15 amino acids. V shed 3 bases and J 5 bases; nucleotides not matched to a gene: 7. Germline CDR1 reads KGHSH; CDR2 reads LQKENI. CDR3 coding DNA: TGTGCCAGCTCACCGACGGGACAGGGTCACGAGACCCAGTACTTC. Protein sequence: CASSPTGQGHETQYF.